These 24 T cell receptor beta chains were sequenced from one sample in a study of CD8 T cells in ankylosing spondylitis. TCRdb processed the 5' RACE reads anew with MiXCR; each CDR3 protein has one entry. Of around 180,000 distinct CDR3 sequences detected, approximately 13% appear once; the ten largest clones hold approximately 10%. The sequencing sample was made of blood, either unsorted or a sorted T cell fraction (not recorded which). All receptors come from a female donor with ankylosing spondylitis or in good health (not recorded which).

This clonotype was counted at least ten times. This chain links TRBV5-1 with TRBJ2-7, with 8 bases lining up with TRBD2. The germline V gene encodes CDR1 SGHRS and CDR2 YFSETQ. The V and J ends lost 5 bases and 5 bases, in that order; junction bases with no gene match: 12. The CDR3 sequence is 15 residues long. The CDR3 reads CASSSAGTSMHEQYF. CDR3 coding DNA: TGCGCCAGCAGTTCTGCCGGGACTAGTATGCACGAGCAGTACTTC.

This clonotype has only one observation. The rearrangement links TRBV28 to TRBJ1-1; the D gene is possibly TRBD1 (6 bases). Germline-derived CDR1 and CDR2 are MDHEN and SYDVKM. The CDR3 runs 14 residues. Trimming stripped 1 base from V and 7 bases from J, with 13 bases between. CDR3 loop: CASSLSPRGLEAFF. CDR3 DNA sequence: TGTGCCAGCAGTTTATCTCCCAGGGGTCTTGAAGCTTTCTTT.

The chain links TRBV11-2 to TRBJ2-2; 12 bases align to TRBD2. The V and J ends lost 5 bases and 4 bases, in that order; junction bases with no gene match: 17. The germline V gene has CDR1 SGHAT and CDR2 FQNNGV. The CDR3 extends over 20 amino acids. Here the CDR3 DNA reads TGTGCCAGCAGCCCGAAGGGCCTAGCGGGAGGGCCTTCTGGCACCGGGGAGCTGTTTTTT. It specifies CASSPKGLAGGPSGTGELFF.

This clonotype was recorded many times. CDR3 protein: CASSFGPNNEQFF. CDR3 in DNA: TGTGCCAGCAGCTTTGGACCAAACAATGAGCAGTTCTTC. This chain uses TRBV5-5 with TRBJ2-1; D gene uncertain. V was cut by 2 bases and J by 5 bases, with 8 bases left in between. The germline gives CDR1 SGHKS, CDR2 YYEKEE (reference sequence). The CDR3 loop spans 13 amino acids. Based on the CDR3 plus reference TRBV5-5 and TRBJ2-1, the full variable domain is DAGVTQSPTHLIKTRGQQVTLRCSPISGHKSVSWYQQVLGQGPQFIFQYYEKEERGRGNFPDRFSARQFPNYSSELNVNALLLGDSALYLCASSFGPNNEQFFGPGTRLTVL.

The chain employs TRBV5-5 and TRBJ1-1; D is possibly TRBD1 (5 bases). V was clipped by 7 bases and J by 3 bases, with 16 bases between them. This CDR3 has 14 amino acids. Germline V CDR1 and CDR2: SGHKS, YYEKEE (reference sequence). This chain's CDR3 is CASYLGDGYTEAFF. CDR3 coding DNA: TGTGCCAGCTATCTCGGGGACGGGTACACTGAAGCTTTCTTT.

V usage is TRBV19 and J usage is TRBJ2-3, with D possibly called TRBD1 or TRBD2 (6 bases each). V was cut by 3 bases and J by 2 bases, with 12 bases left in between. The CDR3 runs 15 residues. Germline CDR1 and CDR2: LNHDA and SQIVND (reference sequence). The CDR3 sequence: CASSMFGGHTDTQYF. DNA for the CDR3: TGTGCCAGTAGTATGTTCGGGGGCCACACAGATACGCAGTATTTT. The full variable domain, in which reference TRBV19 and TRBJ2-3 provide the parts outside the CDR3, is DGGITQSPKYLFRKEGQNVTLSCEQNLNHDAMYWYRQDPGQGLRLIYYSQIVNDFQKGDIAEGYSVSREKKESFPLTVTSAQKNPTAFYLCASSMFGGHTDTQYFGPGTRLTVL.

The rearrangement joins TRBV14 to TRBJ2-5; weak D call: TRBD2 (6 bases). Trimming shortened V by 2 bases and J by 5 bases, and 6 bases separated the two germline ends. Germline CDR1 and CDR2: SGHDN and FVKESK. The CDR3 is 12 amino acids. As DNA, the CDR3 is TGTGCCAGCAGCCAAAGCGGGGAGACCCAGTACTTC. Translating gives CASSQSGETQYF.

The count of this clonotype is one. This may arise from a read error, as a much more abundant clone is one base away. The chain combines TRBV12-3 or TRBV12-4 with TRBJ2-7, with D possibly TRBD1 on 6 matching bases. The CDR3 is 10 residues long. The CDR3 region is CASKLDRMCF. The CDR3 DNA reads as TGTGCCAGCAAGTTAGACAGGATGTGCTTC.

This chain links TRBV20-1 with TRBJ1-5; 11 positions agree with TRBD1. V lost 1 base, J lost 6 bases, and 5 bases stayed unmatched. The CDR3 consists of 15 residues. The germline V gene has CDR1 DFQATT and CDR2 SNEGSKA (reference sequence). CDR3 DNA sequence: TGCAGTGCTAGAGGGCCAGGGACAGGGGGTCAGCCCCAGCATTTT. Protein sequence: CSARGPGTGGQPQHF.

In this sample, this clonotype turned up a few times. The chain is built from TRBV11-1 and TRBJ2-5; D uncertain. The CDR3 covers 12 residues. Trimming shortened V by 7 bases and J by 4 bases, and 10 bases separated the two germline ends. Germline assignment: CDR1 SGHAT and CDR2 FQDESV (reference sequence). CDR3 amino acids: CASKTLLETQYF. The CDR3 DNA follows: TGTGCCAGCAAAACCCTCCTAGAGACCCAGTACTTC.

The chain couples TRBV7-8 to TRBJ2-1; possibly TRBD1 for D (6 bases). In germline, CDR1 is SGHVS, CDR2 FQNEAQ. The CDR3 totals 14 residues. The ends were cut back, 4 bases at V and 0 bases at J, with 7 bases in the middle. CDR3 in amino acids: CASSSDSSYNEQFF. DNA of the CDR3: TGTGCCAGCAGCTCGGACAGCTCCTACAATGAGCAGTTCTTC.

This clonotype was seen repeatedly, ten times or more. V usage is TRBV5-1 and J usage is TRBJ1-4; TRBD1 aligns across 10 bases. The CDR3 loop spans 14 amino acids. V shed 4 bases and J 5 bases; nucleotides not matched to a gene: 2. CDR1 is SGHRS and CDR2 is YFSETQ in the germline V gene. CDR3 sequence reads: CASSGGQGNEKLFF. In DNA form, the CDR3 reads TGCGCCAGCAGCGGGGGACAGGGGAATGAAAAACTGTTTTTT.

This clonotype was recorded many times. The chain recombines TRBV12-3 or TRBV12-4 with TRBJ1-4, with unresolved D. Trimming removed 4 bases at V and 8 bases at J, with 5 bases between. There are 11 residues in the CDR3. Here the CDR3 DNA reads TGTGCCAGCAGTTGGAGCGAAAAACTGTTTTTT. Protein: CASSWSEKLFF.

This clonotype was counted at least ten times. The chain uses TRBV7-2 and TRBJ2-7; 12 nucleotides agree with TRBD2. The CDR3 length is 15 residues. The V segment lost 5 bases and the J segment 4 bases; nucleotides outside the gene matches: 6. The V gene's germline CDR1 is SGHTA and CDR2 FQGNSA. This CDR3 reads CASSPRGTSGYEQYF. The CDR3, as DNA: TGTGCCAGCAGCCCGCGCGGGACTAGCGGGTACGAGCAGTACTTC.

The chain uses TRBV3-1 and TRBJ2-1, with D possibly matching TRBD2 (5 bases). Per the germline V gene, CDR1 is LGHDT and CDR2 is YNNKEL (reference sequence). The CDR3 runs to 16 residues. Between the trimmed V and J ends, which lost 7 bases and 5 bases, there was a span of 21 bases. DNA for the CDR3: TGTGCCAGCACCCCAACGCAGCGGAGGTGGGACAATGAGCAGTTCTTC. Protein: CASTPTQRRWDNEQFF.

This clonotype was observed many times. The rearrangement joins TRBV10-3 to TRBJ1-2; D is possibly TRBD1 (6 bases). In germline, CDR1 is ENHRY, CDR2 SYGVKD. V was trimmed by 6 bases and J by 4 bases, leaving 18 bases between them. The CDR3 runs 15 residues. CDR3 loop: CAIRGGETRSYGYTF. In DNA, the CDR3 is TGTGCCATCAGGGGGGGCGAAACTAGGAGCTATGGCTACACCTTC.

This clonotype was observed at least ten times. This chain links TRBV5-6 with TRBJ2-7, with 9 bases lining up with TRBD2. The V segment lost 5 bases and the J segment 6 bases; nucleotides outside the gene matches: 9. Germline values: CDR1 SGHDT, CDR2 YYEEEE. This CDR3 is 14 amino acids long. The DNA of the CDR3 is TGTGCCAGCAGGATAGCGGGGGCCTTGGGCGAGCAGTACTTC. The encoded protein is CASRIAGALGEQYF.

The table lists this clonotype with many counts. This chain joins TRBV11-2 and TRBJ2-7; no definite D call. Germline-derived CDR1 and CDR2 are SGHAT and FQNNGV. Trimming removed 1 base at V and 5 bases at J, with 6 bases between. CDR3 length: 12 amino acids. The DNA for the CDR3 is TGTGCCAGCAGCTTAGTTTTCCACGAGCAGTACTTC. It yields the protein CASSLVFHEQYF. Full variable domain (outside the CDR3, taken from reference TRBV11-2 and TRBJ2-7): EAGVAQSPRYKIIEKRQSVAFWCNPISGHATLYWYQQILGQGPKLLIQFQNNGVVDDSQLPKDRFSAERLKGVDSTLKIQPAKLEDSAVYLCASSLVFHEQYFGPGTRLTVT.

This clonotype was recorded at least ten times. V usage is TRBV15 and J usage is TRBJ1-5, with 9 bases aligning to TRBD1. This CDR3 contains 18 residues. The junction had 9 bases not matched to a gene; V was cut back by 3 bases and J by 0 bases. Looked up from germline, CDR1 is LNHNV and CDR2 is YYDKDF (reference sequence). The CDR3 region is CATSSGTGWGYSNQPQHF. In DNA form, the CDR3 reads TGTGCCACCAGCAGTGGGACAGGGTGGGGATATAGCAATCAGCCCCAGCATTTT.

The chain uses TRBV28 and TRBJ2-7; D gene uncertain. The CDR3 is made up of 11 amino acids. Trimming shortened V by 8 bases and J by 6 bases, and 11 bases separated the two germline ends. Germline CDR1 reads MDHEN; CDR2 reads SYDVKM. The CDR3 region has the DNA TGTGCCAGCCGAACTCCCTCCGAGCAGTACTTC. Translating gives CASRTPSEQYF.

This clonotype was counted only a few times. This sequence joins TRBV27 and TRBJ2-6, with D uncertain. There are 15 residues in the CDR3. V lost 7 bases and J 1 base, leaving 11 bases between the germline ends. In germline, CDR1 is MNHEY, CDR2 SMNVEV (reference sequence). CDR3 residues: CASKVDRSGANVLTF. The CDR3 DNA reads as TGTGCCAGCAAAGTTGACCGATCTGGGGCCAACGTCCTGACTTTC.

This clonotype was detected ten times or more. The J gene is TRBJ2-1, the V gene TRBV5-1; D not resolved. This CDR3 region has 11 residues. Trimming removed 2 bases from V and 5 bases from J, with 2 bases in between. Germline V gene sequence: CDR1 SGHRS, CDR2 YFSETQ. The CDR3 region is CASSFNNEQFF. The CDR3 DNA reads TGCGCCAGCAGCTTTAACAATGAGCAGTTCTTC.

This clonotype came up many times. The chain couples TRBV12-3 or TRBV12-4 to TRBJ1-3; D possibly corresponds to TRBD1 (5 bases). The CDR3 has 13 amino acids. V was shortened by 6 bases and J by 0 bases, with 6 bases between the two germline ends. Here the CDR3 DNA reads TGTGCCAGCAGGAGGGGCTCTGGAAACACCATATATTTT. It is translated as CASRRGSGNTIYF.

This clonotype was picked up many times. The rearrangement links TRBV7-8 to TRBJ2-1, with 7 bases lining up with TRBD2. Germline CDR1 is SGHVS and CDR2 is FQNEAQ. V shed 5 bases and J 2 bases; nucleotides not matched to a gene: 12. There are 17 residues in the CDR3. This CDR3 reads CASSPGTTVPTYNEQFF. CDR3 nucleotides: TGTGCCAGCAGCCCAGGGACTACCGTCCCAACCTACAATGAGCAGTTCTTC. Together with reference TRBV7-8 and TRBJ2-1, the CDR3 gives the full variable domain: GAGVSQSPRYKVAKRGQDVALRCDPISGHVSLFWYQQALGQGPEFLTYFQNEAQLDKSGLPSDRFFAERPEGSVSTLKIQRTQQEDSAVYLCASSPGTTVPTYNEQFFGPGTRLTVL.